Each of the 22 T cell receptor beta chains below was sequenced from the same sample in a study of shared clonotypes between healthy human individuals. Repertoires were generated with immunoSEQ multiplex PCR, while TCRdb's copy carries only in-frame clones and drops some. Of 2 million to 2.5 million clones listed, almost 96% were seen once; the top ten hold over 0.1%. Sequencing was performed on naive CD4+ T cells sorted from blood. As for subset: CD45RA+ positively selected. The receptors were sampled from a man aged 18 to 35 in good health.

In this sample, this clone turned up once. The junction departs from the called germline gene at one end, perhaps through a read error. The chain couples TRBV2 to TRBJ2-3; 8 bases line up with TRBD1. The CDR3 loop spans 13 amino acids. Germline V CDR1 and CDR2: SNHLY, FYNNEI. The CDR3 bases are TGTGCCAGCAGTGAAGCGGGGACAGGCTTCAGGGATTTT. The encoded protein is CASSEAGTGFRDF.

The CDR3 DNA reads as TGTGCCAGCAGTGAATTTGGGGGAACCTATGGCTACACCTTC. Its translation is CASSEFGGTYGYTF. J is TRBJ1-2 and V is TRBV25-1, with D perhaps TRBD1 (5 bases). The CDR3 length is 14 residues. In germline, CDR1 is MGHDK, CDR2 SYGVNS. V was pared by 1 base and J by 4 bases, with 10 bases between.

The CDR3 region is CASSSMGLDTQYF. As DNA, the CDR3 is TGCGCCAGCAGCTCCATGGGGTTGGATACGCAGTATTTT. The rearrangement links TRBV5-1 to TRBJ2-3; D gene uncertain. This CDR3 region has 13 residues. The germline gives CDR1 SGHRS, CDR2 YFSETQ. The V and J ends lost 3 bases and 6 bases respectively, with 11 bases between them.

The chain has TRBV21-1 and TRBJ1-1. TRBV21-1 is a listed pseudogene. The CDR3 is 13 residues long. CDR3 coding DNA: TGTGCCAGCAGCCCCACCTTGAACACTGAAGCTTTCTTT. Translated: CASSPTLNTEAFF.

The chain employs TRBV6-1 and TRBJ2-1; TRBD1 matches 8 bases. The CDR3 is 15 residues long. V dropped 6 bases and J dropped 0; count of bases not matched to a gene: 4. The germline V gene encodes CDR1 MNHNS and CDR2 SASEGT. The CDR3 loop is CASRGQGSSYNEQFF. The CDR3 nucleotides read TGTGCCAGCAGAGGACAGGGAAGCTCCTACAATGAGCAGTTCTTC.

The chain joins TRBV11-2 to TRBJ2-1; possibly TRBD1 for D (5 bases). Trimming stripped 3 bases from V and 4 bases from J, with 19 bases between. This CDR3 contains 17 residues. Looked up from germline, CDR1 is SGHAT and CDR2 is FQNNGV. The CDR3 sequence: CASSLGTKTTVYNEQFF. The DNA for the CDR3 is TGTGCCAGCAGCTTGGGCACTAAGACGACAGTTTACAATGAGCAGTTCTTC. Based on the CDR3 plus reference TRBV11-2 and TRBJ2-1, the full variable domain is EAGVAQSPRYKIIEKRQSVAFWCNPISGHATLYWYQQILGQGPKLLIQFQNNGVVDDSQLPKDRFSAERLKGVDSTLKIQPAKLEDSAVYLCASSLGTKTTVYNEQFFGPGTRLTVL.

The genes are TRBV6-1 and TRBJ1-1, with 9 bases fitting TRBD1. V trimming: 1 base; J trimming: 0 bases; junction bases outside the gene matches: 3. The CDR3 is 16 amino acids. Germline-derived CDR1 and CDR2 are MNHNS and SASEGT. CDR3 coding DNA: TGTGCCAGCAGTGAAGGGACAGGGGCGATGAACACTGAAGCTTTCTTT. Protein: CASSEGTGAMNTEAFF.

The chain combines TRBV6-4 with TRBJ1-2, with D possibly being TRBD1 (5 bases). Trimming left V 7 bases short and J 0 bases short, with 24 bases between. Germline V gives CDR1 MRHNA, CDR2 SNTAGT. The CDR3 loop spans 18 amino acids. In DNA, the CDR3 is TGTGCCAGCACTCCCCCCCTCGACAGTAGCGCTACTAACTATGGCTACACCTTC. Its translation is CASTPPLDSSATNYGYTF.

Turning to this clone: The same CDR3 is also encoded by other DNA sequences in this sample. V gene TRBV6-1 combines with J gene TRBJ1-2, with a possible D match to TRBD1 (5 bases). The V end was cut by 2 bases, the J end by 5 bases, with 9 bases between. CDR3 size: 13 residues. Germline V gene lookup returns CDR1 MNHNS and CDR2 SASEGT. CDR3: CASSESGGYGYTF. The CDR3 bases are TGTGCCAGCAGTGAATCTGGGGGGTATGGCTACACCTTC.

This chain uses TRBV18 with TRBJ2-2, with D uncertain. This CDR3 spans 11 amino acids. Germline loops: CDR1 KGHSH, CDR2 LQKENI. The V and J ends lost 6 bases and 7 bases respectively, with 6 bases between them. The DNA for the CDR3 is TGTGCCAGCTCCGTGATCGGGGAGCTGTTTTTT. This encodes CASSVIGELFF.

The gene calls are TRBV25-1 and TRBJ2-7; 7 bases map to TRBD1. The CDR3 has 14 residues. CDR1 and CDR2 from the germline V gene are MGHDK and SYGVNS. V was clipped by 1 base and J by 6 bases; unmatched bases: 6. CDR3 in DNA: TGTGCCAGCAGTGAATGGGGACAGTCTGGCGAGCAGTACTTC. Translating it yields CASSEWGQSGEQYF.

J is TRBJ1-4 and V is TRBV18; no definite D call. CDR3 length equals 14 residues. Germline-derived CDR1 and CDR2 are KGHSH and LQKENI. Deletions cut 6 bases from V and 6 bases from J, with 14 bases between. The CDR3 sequence: CASSPSGFDEKLFF. The CDR3 DNA reads as TGTGCCAGCTCCCCTTCAGGTTTCGATGAAAAACTGTTTTTT.

The CDR3 sequence is CATSRDSGNQPQHF. DNA of the CDR3: TGTGCCACCAGCAGAGATTCTGGCAATCAGCCCCAGCATTTT. The V gene is TRBV15, the J gene TRBJ1-5; D is ambiguous. Germline V gene lookup returns CDR1 LNHNV and CDR2 YYDKDF (reference sequence). The CDR3 runs to 14 residues. V lost 0 bases and J lost 2, with 5 bases in between.

The V gene is TRBV2, the J gene TRBJ2-1; 11 nucleotides align to TRBD2. This CDR3 is 15 amino acids long. With 7 bases clipped from V and 9 bases from J, the junction kept 11 bases outside the gene matches. Germline V gene lookup returns CDR1 SNHLY and CDR2 FYNNEI. The CDR3 DNA reads TGTGCCAGCATGTATTTGACTAGCGGGGCGAGTGAGCAGTTCTTC. Protein sequence: CASMYLTSGASEQFF.

The CDR3 DNA reads as TGTGCCAGCAGCTTTACAGTTTATAATTCACCCCTCCACTTT. It codes for CASSFTVYNSPLHF. The rearrangement joins TRBV5-5 to TRBJ1-6, with no clear D. Trimming shortened V by 2 bases and J by 4 bases, and 7 bases separated the two germline ends. CDR1 is SGHKS and CDR2 is YYEKEE in the germline V gene (reference sequence). This CDR3 is 14 amino acids long.

The table lists this clone with a count of one. The chain links TRBV30 to TRBJ2-2; D uncertain. The CDR3 extends over 13 amino acids. Trimming left V 0 bases short and J 5 bases short, with 7 bases between. Looked up from germline, CDR1 is GTSNPN and CDR2 is SVGIG (reference sequence). CDR3 in amino acids: CAWSVRITGELFF. CDR3 bases: TGTGCCTGGAGTGTACGTATAACCGGGGAGCTGTTTTTT. Full variable domain (missing parts from reference TRBV30 and TRBJ2-2): SQTIHQWPATLVQPVGSPLSLECTVEGTSNPNLYWYRQAAGRGLQLLFYSVGIGQISSEVPQNLSASRPQDRQFILSSKKLLLSDSGFYLCAWSVRITGELFFGEGSRLTVL.

CDR3 in amino acids: CSERTGHPGDTQYF. CDR3 DNA sequence: TGCAGCGAAAGGACAGGGCACCCGGGAGATACGCAGTATTTT. The V call is TRBV29-1, the J call TRBJ2-3; 8 bases are shared with TRBD1. Germline CDR1 reads SQVTM; CDR2 reads ANQGSEA. V shed 7 bases and J 5 bases; nucleotides not matched to a gene: 11. The CDR3 has 14 residues.

The chain has TRBV5-1 and TRBJ2-2, with TRBD1 identical over 9 bases. This CDR3 has 15 residues. Germline assignment: CDR1 SGHRS and CDR2 YFSETQ. V trimming: 3 bases; J trimming: 5 bases; junction bases outside the gene matches: 5. Written as DNA, the CDR3 is TGCGCCAGCAGCTCAACAGGGGGCGCGACCGGGGAGCTGTTTTTT. Translated: CASSSTGGATGELFF.

A single count supports this clone. The chain couples TRBV30 to TRBJ2-7; 9 bases match TRBD1. The CDR3 is 13 amino acids. Per the germline V gene, CDR1 is GTSNPN and CDR2 is SVGIG (reference sequence). Trimming cost V 2 bases and J 4 bases; bases outside gene matches: 3. CDR3 nucleotide sequence: TGTGCCTGGAGTCACAGGGGGCAGTACGAGCAGTACTTC. Its translation: CAWSHRGQYEQYF. The complete variable domain, with remaining parts taken from reference TRBV30 and TRBJ2-7, reads SQTIHQWPATLVQPVGSPLSLECTVEGTSNPNLYWYRQAAGRGLQLLFYSVGIGQISSEVPQNLSASRPQDRQFILSSKKLLLSDSGFYLCAWSHRGQYEQYFGPGTRLTVT.

V gene TRBV7-3 combines with J gene TRBJ1-4; D uncertain. Trimming removed 0 bases from V and 5 bases from J, with 13 bases in between. The germline V gene encodes CDR1 SGHTA and CDR2 FQGTGA. The CDR3 runs to 16 residues. The CDR3 DNA reads as TGTGCCAGCAGCTTAACCTCGGCAGGCGAGAATGAAAAACTGTTTTTT. This codes for CASSLTSAGENEKLFF. Full variable domain (remainder filled in from reference TRBV7-3 and TRBJ1-4): GAGVSQTPSNKVTEKGKYVELRCDPISGHTALYWYRQSLGQGPEFLIYFQGTGAADDSGLPNDRFFAVRPEGSVSTLKIQRTERGDSAVYLCASSLTSAGENEKLFFGSGTQLSVL.

The sample holds a few counts of this clone. The chain recombines TRBV6-5 with TRBJ1-6, with 10 bases fitting TRBD1. Germline trimming cut 2 bases from V and 10 bases from J; bases unmatched to any gene: 5. Germline CDR1 is MNHEY and CDR2 is SVGAGI. CDR3 length: 15 amino acids. The CDR3: CASSYLDRGPSPLHF. Written as DNA, the CDR3 is TGTGCCAGCAGTTACCTCGACAGGGGGCCCTCACCCCTCCACTTT.

The gene calls are TRBV30 and TRBJ1-3; 8 positions match TRBD1. The CDR3 covers 17 residues. The V segment lost 4 bases and the J segment 4 bases; nucleotides outside the gene matches: 15. CDR1 and CDR2 from the germline V gene are GTSNPN and SVGIG (reference sequence). CDR3 loop: CAWIIGADRAKGNTIYF. The DNA of the CDR3 is TGTGCCTGGATCATTGGGGCGGACAGGGCAAAAGGAAACACCATATATTTT.